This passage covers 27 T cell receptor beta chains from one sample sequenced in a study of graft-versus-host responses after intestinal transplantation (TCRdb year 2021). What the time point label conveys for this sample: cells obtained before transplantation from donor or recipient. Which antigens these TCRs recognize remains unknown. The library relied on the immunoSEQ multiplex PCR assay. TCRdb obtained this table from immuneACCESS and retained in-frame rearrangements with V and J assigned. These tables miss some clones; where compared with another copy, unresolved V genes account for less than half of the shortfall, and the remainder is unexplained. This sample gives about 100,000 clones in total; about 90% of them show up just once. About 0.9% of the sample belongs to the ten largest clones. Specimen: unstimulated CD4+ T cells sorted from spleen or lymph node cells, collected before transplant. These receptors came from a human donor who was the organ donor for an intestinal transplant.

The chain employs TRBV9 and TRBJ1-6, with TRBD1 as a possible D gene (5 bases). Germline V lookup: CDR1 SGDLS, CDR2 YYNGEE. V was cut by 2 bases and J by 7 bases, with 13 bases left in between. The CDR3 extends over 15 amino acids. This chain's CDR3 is CASSVEGAPNSPLHF. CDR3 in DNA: TGTGCCAGCAGCGTTGAAGGGGCCCCGAATTCACCCCTCCACTTT.

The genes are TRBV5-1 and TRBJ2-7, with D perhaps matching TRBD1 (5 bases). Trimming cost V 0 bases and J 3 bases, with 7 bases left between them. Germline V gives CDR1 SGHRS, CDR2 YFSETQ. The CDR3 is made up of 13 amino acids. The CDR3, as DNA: TGCGCCAGCAGCTTGGAGGGGTTCTACGAGCAGTACTTC. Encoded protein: CASSLEGFYEQYF.

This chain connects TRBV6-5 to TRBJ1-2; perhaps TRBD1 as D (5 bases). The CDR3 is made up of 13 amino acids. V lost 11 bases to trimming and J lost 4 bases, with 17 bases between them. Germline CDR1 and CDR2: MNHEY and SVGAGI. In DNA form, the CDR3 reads TGTGCCTCGGGGAGGGGCTCTGTCTATGGCTACACCTTC. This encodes CASGRGSVYGYTF.

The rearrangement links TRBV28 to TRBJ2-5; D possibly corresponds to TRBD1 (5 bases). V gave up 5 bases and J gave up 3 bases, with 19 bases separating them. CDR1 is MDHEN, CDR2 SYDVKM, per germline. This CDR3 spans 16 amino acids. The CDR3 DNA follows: TGTGCCAGCAGTCCCCTCTGGGGCTTGGTAAAAGAGACCCAGTACTTC. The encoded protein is CASSPLWGLVKETQYF.

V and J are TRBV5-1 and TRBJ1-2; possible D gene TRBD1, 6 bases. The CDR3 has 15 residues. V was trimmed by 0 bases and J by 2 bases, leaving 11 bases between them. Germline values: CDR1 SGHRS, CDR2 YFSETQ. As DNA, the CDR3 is TGCGCCAGCAGCTTGGGATCCGGGGGCAACTATGGCTACACCTTC. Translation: CASSLGSGGNYGYTF.

DNA of the CDR3: TGTGCCAGCAGCCGAATCCCTCTAGGACTAGCGGGGGACAATGAGCAGTTCTTC. This codes for CASSRIPLGLAGDNEQFF. V gene TRBV7-3 combines with J gene TRBJ2-1; 13 bases are shared with TRBD2. This CDR3 has 18 amino acids. V was pared by 5 bases and J by 5 bases, with 12 bases of the junction left unmatched. CDR1 and CDR2 from the germline V gene are SGHTA and FQGTGA.

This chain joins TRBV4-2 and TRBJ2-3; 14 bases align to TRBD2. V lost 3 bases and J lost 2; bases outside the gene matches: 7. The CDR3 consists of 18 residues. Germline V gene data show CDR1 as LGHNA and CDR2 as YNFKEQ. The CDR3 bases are TGTGCCAGCAGCCAGGACGGACTAGCGGGGGGTAACACAGATACGCAGTATTTT. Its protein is CASSQDGLAGGNTDTQYF.

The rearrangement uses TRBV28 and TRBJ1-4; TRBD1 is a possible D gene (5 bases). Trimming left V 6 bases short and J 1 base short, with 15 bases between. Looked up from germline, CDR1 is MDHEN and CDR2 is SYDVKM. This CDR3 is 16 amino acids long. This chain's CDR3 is CASSRLGVVTNEKLFF. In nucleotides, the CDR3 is TGTGCCAGCAGCAGGTTGGGGGTGGTAACTAATGAAAAACTGTTTTTT.

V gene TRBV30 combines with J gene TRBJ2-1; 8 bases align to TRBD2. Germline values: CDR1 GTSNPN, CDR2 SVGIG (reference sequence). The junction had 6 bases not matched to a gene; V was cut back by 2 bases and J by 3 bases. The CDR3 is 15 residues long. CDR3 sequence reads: CAWSPRGGVYNEQFF. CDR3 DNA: TGTGCCTGGAGTCCTCGGGGGGGGGTCTACAATGAGCAGTTCTTC.

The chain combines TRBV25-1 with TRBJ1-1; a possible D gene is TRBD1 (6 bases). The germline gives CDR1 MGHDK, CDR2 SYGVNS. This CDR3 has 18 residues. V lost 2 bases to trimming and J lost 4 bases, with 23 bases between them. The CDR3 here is CASSETAGVSIQVTEAFF. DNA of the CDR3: TGTGCCAGCAGTGAAACGGCAGGGGTATCGATTCAGGTCACTGAAGCTTTCTTT.

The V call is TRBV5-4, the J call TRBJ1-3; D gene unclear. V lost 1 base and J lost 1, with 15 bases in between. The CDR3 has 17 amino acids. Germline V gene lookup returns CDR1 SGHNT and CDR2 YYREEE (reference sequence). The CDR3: CASSLFLSGKSGNTIYF. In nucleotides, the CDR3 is TGTGCCAGCAGCTTGTTTCTTTCTGGGAAATCTGGAAACACCATATATTTT. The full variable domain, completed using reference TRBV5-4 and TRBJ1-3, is ETGVTQSPTHLIKTRGQQVTLRCSSQSGHNTVSWYQQALGQGPQFIFQYYREEENGRGNFPPRFSGLQFPNYSSELNVNALELDDSALYLCASSLFLSGKSGNTIYFGEGSWLTVV.

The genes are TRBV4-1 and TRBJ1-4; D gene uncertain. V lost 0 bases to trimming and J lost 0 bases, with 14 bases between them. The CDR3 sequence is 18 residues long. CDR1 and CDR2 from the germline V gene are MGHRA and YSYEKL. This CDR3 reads CASSQDYRQLATNEKLFF. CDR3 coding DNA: TGCGCCAGCAGCCAAGATTATCGGCAGCTTGCAACTAATGAAAAACTGTTTTTT.

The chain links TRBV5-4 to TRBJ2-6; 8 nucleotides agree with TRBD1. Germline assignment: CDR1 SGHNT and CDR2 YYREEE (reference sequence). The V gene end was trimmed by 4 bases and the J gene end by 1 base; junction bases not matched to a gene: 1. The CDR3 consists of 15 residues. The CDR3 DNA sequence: TGTGCCAGCAGCCGGACAGGGTCTGGGGCCAACGTCCTGACTTTC. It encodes CASSRTGSGANVLTF.

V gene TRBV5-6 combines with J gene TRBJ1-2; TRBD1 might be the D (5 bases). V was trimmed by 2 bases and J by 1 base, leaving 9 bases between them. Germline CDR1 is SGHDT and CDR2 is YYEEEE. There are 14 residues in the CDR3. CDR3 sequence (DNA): TGTGCCAGCAGCTTCAGGGAGATTAACTATGGCTACACCTTC. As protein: CASSFREINYGYTF.

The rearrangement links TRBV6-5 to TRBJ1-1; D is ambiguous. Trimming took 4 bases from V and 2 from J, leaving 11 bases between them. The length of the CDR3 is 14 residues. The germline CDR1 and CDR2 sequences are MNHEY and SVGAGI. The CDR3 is CASSSHTSNTEAFF. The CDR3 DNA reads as TGTGCCAGCAGTTCTCACACTAGTAACACTGAAGCTTTCTTT.

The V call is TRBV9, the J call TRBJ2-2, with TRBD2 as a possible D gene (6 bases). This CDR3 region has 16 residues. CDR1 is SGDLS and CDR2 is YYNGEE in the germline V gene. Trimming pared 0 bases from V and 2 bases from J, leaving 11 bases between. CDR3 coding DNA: TGTGCCAGCAGCGTAGTGGCGGGGCGAAACACCGGGGAGCTGTTTTTT. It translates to CASSVVAGRNTGELFF.

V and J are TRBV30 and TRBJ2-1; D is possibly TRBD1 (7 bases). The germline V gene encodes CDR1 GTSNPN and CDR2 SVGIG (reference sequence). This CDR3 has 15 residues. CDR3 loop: CASGGGGRSYNEQFF. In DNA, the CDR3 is TGTGCATCTGGAGGAGGGGGCCGCTCCTACAATGAGCAGTTCTTC.

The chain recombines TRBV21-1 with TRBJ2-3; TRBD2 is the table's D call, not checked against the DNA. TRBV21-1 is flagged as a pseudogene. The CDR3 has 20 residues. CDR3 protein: CASSKDTGTSGGASADTQYF. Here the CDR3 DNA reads TGTGCCAGCAGCAAAGATACCGGGACTAGCGGGGGGGCCAGTGCAGATACGCAGTATTTT.

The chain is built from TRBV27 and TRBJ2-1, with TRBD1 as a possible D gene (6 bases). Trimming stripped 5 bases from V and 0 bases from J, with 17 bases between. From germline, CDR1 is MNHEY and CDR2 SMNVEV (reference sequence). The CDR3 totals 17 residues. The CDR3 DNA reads TGTGCCAGCAGTCCTGGGGCAGGGGCAAGCTCCTACAATGAGCAGTTCTTC. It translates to CASSPGAGASSYNEQFF.

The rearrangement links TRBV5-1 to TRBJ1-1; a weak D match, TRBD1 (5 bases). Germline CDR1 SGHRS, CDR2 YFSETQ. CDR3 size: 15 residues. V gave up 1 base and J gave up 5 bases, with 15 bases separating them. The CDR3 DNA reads TGCGCCAGCAGCTTGAATATTGGAGGGGCAACTGAAGCTTTCTTT. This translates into CASSLNIGGATEAFF.

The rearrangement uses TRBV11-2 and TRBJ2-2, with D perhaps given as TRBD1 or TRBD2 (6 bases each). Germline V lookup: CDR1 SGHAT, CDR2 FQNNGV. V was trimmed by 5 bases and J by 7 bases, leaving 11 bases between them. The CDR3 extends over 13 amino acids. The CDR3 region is CASSQQGGGELFF. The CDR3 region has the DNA TGTGCCAGCAGCCAACAGGGAGGCGGGGAGCTGTTTTTT. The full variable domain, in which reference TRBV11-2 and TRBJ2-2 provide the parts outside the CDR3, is EAGVAQSPRYKIIEKRQSVAFWCNPISGHATLYWYQQILGQGPKLLIQFQNNGVVDDSQLPKDRFSAERLKGVDSTLKIQPAKLEDSAVYLCASSQQGGGELFFGEGSRLTVL.

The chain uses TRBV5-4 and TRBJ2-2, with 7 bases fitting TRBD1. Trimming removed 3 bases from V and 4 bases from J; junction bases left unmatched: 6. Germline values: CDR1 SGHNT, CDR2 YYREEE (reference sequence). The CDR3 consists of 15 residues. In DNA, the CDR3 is TGTGCCAGCAGCTCGACAGGGCACAGCACCGGGGAGCTGTTTTTT. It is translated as CASSSTGHSTGELFF.

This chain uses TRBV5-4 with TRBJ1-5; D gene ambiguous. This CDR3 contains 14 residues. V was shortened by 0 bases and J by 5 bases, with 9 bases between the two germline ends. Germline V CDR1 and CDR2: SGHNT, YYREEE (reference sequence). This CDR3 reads CASSLAGIDQPQHF. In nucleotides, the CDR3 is TGTGCCAGCAGCTTGGCGGGGATCGATCAGCCCCAGCATTTT.

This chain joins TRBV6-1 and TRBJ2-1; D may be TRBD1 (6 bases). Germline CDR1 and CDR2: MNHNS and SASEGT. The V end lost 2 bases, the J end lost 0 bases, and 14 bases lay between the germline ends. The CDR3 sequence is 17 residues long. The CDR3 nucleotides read TGTGCCAGCAGTGAATTTGGGGGCCTGAGCTCCTACAATGAGCAGTTCTTC. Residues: CASSEFGGLSSYNEQFF.

The CDR3 is CASSLWGASNQPQHF. Written as DNA, the CDR3 is TGTGCCAGCAGCTTGTGGGGGGCTAGCAATCAGCCCCAGCATTTT. J is TRBJ1-5 and V is TRBV5-6; D may be TRBD1 (6 bases). V lost 1 base, J lost 0 bases, and 8 bases lay in between. The CDR3 spans 15 residues. Germline V lookup: CDR1 SGHDT, CDR2 YYEEEE.

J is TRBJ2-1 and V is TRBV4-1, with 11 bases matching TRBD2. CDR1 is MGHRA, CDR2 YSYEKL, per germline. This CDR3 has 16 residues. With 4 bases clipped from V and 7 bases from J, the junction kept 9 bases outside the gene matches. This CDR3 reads CASSLQPGLAANEQFF. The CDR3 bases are TGCGCCAGCAGCCTACAACCGGGACTAGCGGCGAATGAGCAGTTCTTC.

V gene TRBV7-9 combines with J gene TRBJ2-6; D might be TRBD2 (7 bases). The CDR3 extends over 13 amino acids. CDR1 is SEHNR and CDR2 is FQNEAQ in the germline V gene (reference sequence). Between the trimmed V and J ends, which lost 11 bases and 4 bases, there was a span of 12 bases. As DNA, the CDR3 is TGTGCCGCCGGGGGGCTGGGGGCCAACGTCCTGACTTTC. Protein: CAAGGLGANVLTF.